These T cell receptor beta chains were read from a single sample in a study of lymphopenia after photon versus proton radiotherapy. TCRdb keeps only in-frame clones here, not all; method: immunoSEQ multiplex PCR. The table has approximately 65,000 clones, roughly nine tenths seen once. The specimen was peripheral blood, collected from a patient treated with proton-based radiotherapy. The receptors come from a man older than 75 with esophageal cancer. CDR3s include the opening cysteine and the closing phenylalanine or tryptophan. The D gene is left open where the match is weak. Not all rows give a size; the values are once, few, many and, for expanded clones, a class.

D	size	J	V	CDR3	DNA
.	.	TRBJ1-2	TRBV19	CASSIRHPSYGYTF	TGTGCCAGTAGTATACGGCATCCAAGCTATGGCTACACCTTC
TRBD1	.	TRBJ1-5	TRBV2	CASSLNLDRGNQPQHF	TGTGCCAGCAGTCTAAATCTCGACAGGGGCAATCAGCCCCAGCATTTT
.	.	TRBJ2-3	TRBV27	CASSLLGDTQYF	TGTGCCAGCAGTTTATTAGGAGATACGCAGTATTTT
.	few	TRBJ1-2	TRBV19	CASSPRETGYTF	TGTGCCAGTAGTCCCCGGGAGACGGGCTACACCTTC
TRBD2	.	TRBJ2-7	TRBV5-5	CASSQDGGGSHEQYF	TGTGCCAGCAGTCAAGACGGGGGAGGGTCTCACGAGCAGTACTTC
.	.	TRBJ1-2	TRBV5-1	CASSLSERRYGYTF	TGCGCCAGCAGCTTAAGCGAACGGCGCTATGGCTACACCTTC
.	.	TRBJ2-1	TRBV30	CAWSVEGPYNEQFF	TGTGCCTGGAGTGTAGAGGGACCCTACAATGAGCAGTTCTTC
TRBD1	.	TRBJ1-6	TRBV19	CASTLFAGGPYNSPLHF	TGTGCCAGTACCCTCTTCGCAGGGGGTCCATATAATTCACCCCTCCACTTT
TRBD1	.	TRBJ1-2	TRBV7-2	CASSLAHRGQDGYTF	TGTGCCAGCAGCTTAGCGCACAGGGGGCAAGATGGCTACACCTTC
.	.	TRBJ1-1	TRBV6-5	CASRSRTDTEAFF	TGTGCCAGCAGATCGAGGACGGACACTGAAGCTTTCTTT
.	.	TRBJ2-2	TRBV6-5	CASRGGGFGAGELFF	TGTGCCAGCCGCGGCGGCGGGTTTGGTGCCGGGGAGCTGTTTTTT
TRBD1	.	TRBJ2-1	TRBV27	CASSLGQGPYNEQFF	TGTGCCAGCAGTTTGGGACAGGGACCTTACAATGAGCAGTTCTTC
.	.	TRBJ1-2	TRBV6-5	CASSYSGGGYTF	TGTGCCAGCAGTTACTCGGGGGGTGGCTACACCTTC
.	.	TRBJ2-7	TRBV7-2	CASSRQGGSSYEQYF	TGTGCCAGCAGCCGACAGGGAGGGAGCTCCTACGAGCAGTACTTC
.	.	TRBJ2-7	TRBV5-1	CASSFSARGPFLDEQYF	TGCGCCAGCAGCTTCTCCGCGAGGGGTCCCTTCCTTGACGAGCAGTACTTC
.	.	TRBJ2-5	TRBV6-5	CASSYRVGAGETQYF	TGTGCCAGCAGTTATAGGGTCGGGGCAGGGGAGACCCAGTACTTC
.	once	TRBJ2-1	TRBV4-1	CASSQGPGTSYNEQFF	TGCGCCAGCAGCCAGGGGCCGGGGACCTCCTACAATGAGCAGTTCTTC
.	once	TRBJ1-2	TRBV30	CAWHSKGFEGYTF	TGTGCCTGGCACTCGAAGGGGTTTGAGGGCTACACCTTC
.	.	TRBJ1-1	TRBV9	CASSVQKNTEAFF	TGTGCCAGCAGCGTACAAAAGAACACTGAAGCTTTCTTT
.	.	TRBJ2-1	TRBV11-3	CASSKLTQGREQFF	TGTGCCAGCAGCAAGCTAACCCAGGGAAGGGAGCAGTTCTTC
.	.	TRBJ1-3	TRBV9	CASSVSGSSGNTIYF	TGTGCCAGCAGCGTATCTGGCAGCTCTGGAAACACCATATATTTT
.	.	TRBJ2-2	TRBV5-1	CASSTRDGHTGELFF	TGCGCCAGCAGTACAAGGGACGGGCACACCGGGGAGCTGTTTTTT
TRBD2	.	TRBJ2-5	TRBV5-1	CASSSPGLAGEETQYF	TGCGCCAGCAGCTCTCCGGGACTAGCGGGAGAAGAGACCCAGTACTTC
.	.	TRBJ2-3	TRBV19	CASSITPVASTDTQYF	TGTGCCAGTAGTATTACGCCTGTCGCTAGCACAGATACGCAGTATTTT
TRBD1	.	TRBJ2-7	TRBV7-2	CASSLGDRGAGQYF	TGTGCCAGCAGCTTGGGGGACAGGGGTGCCGGGCAGTACTTC
.	.	TRBJ2-5	TRBV7-8	CASSLVSGSWETQYF	TGTGCCAGCAGCTTAGTTAGTGGAAGTTGGGAGACCCAGTACTTC
.	.	TRBJ2-5	TRBV18	CASSPPNTGRVDTQYF	TGTGCCAGCTCACCACCGAATACGGGCAGGGTGGATACCCAGTACTTC
.	.	TRBJ1-2	TRBV28	CASSGGQDTYGYTF	TGTGCCAGCAGTGGGGGGCAGGATACCTATGGCTACACCTTC
TRBD1	.	TRBJ1-2	TRBV5-1	CASSSSLAGGAGGYTF	TGCGCCAGCAGCTCCTCTTTGGCAGGGGGCGCCGGGGGCTACACCTTC
.	.	TRBJ2-3	TRBV5-1	CATYGDTDTQYF	TGCGCCACCTACGGGGACACAGATACGCAGTATTTT
.	.	TRBJ1-1	TRBV15	CATSREVSNTEAFF	TGTGCCACCAGCAGAGAGGTTTCCAACACTGAAGCTTTCTTT
.	.	TRBJ1-1	TRBV6-5	CASSRTYGNTEAFF	TGTGCCAGCAGTCGAACTTACGGTAACACTGAAGCTTTCTTT
.	.	TRBJ2-5	TRBV5-1	CASSLLQETQYF	TGCGCCAGCAGCTTACTCCAAGAGACCCAGTACTTC
TRBD2	.	TRBJ2-7	TRBV9	CASSASLAGSYEQYF	TGTGCCAGCAGCGCGTCACTAGCGGGTTCCTACGAGCAGTACTTC
.	.	TRBJ1-2	TRBV11-2	CASSLERTVPGYTF	TGTGCCAGCAGCCTTGAAAGAACCGTCCCTGGCTACACCTTC
.	.	TRBJ1-1	TRBV7-2	CASSLGPFSDTEAFF	TGTGCCAGCAGCCTCGGGCCTTTTTCAGACACTGAAGCTTTCTTT
TRBD2	.	TRBJ2-5	TRBV7-2	CASSPSRLAGADAAQYF	TGTGCCAGCAGCCCTAGCCGACTAGCGGGAGCCGATGCGGCCCAGTACTTC
TRBD1	.	TRBJ2-2	TRBV7-2	CASSYGTGGTGELFF	TGTGCCAGCAGCTACGGGACAGGGGGAACCGGGGAGCTGTTTTTT
.	.	TRBJ2-3	TRBV15	CATSRDPGGSTDTQYF	TGTGCCACCAGCAGAGATCCGGGCGGGAGCACAGATACGCAGTATTTT